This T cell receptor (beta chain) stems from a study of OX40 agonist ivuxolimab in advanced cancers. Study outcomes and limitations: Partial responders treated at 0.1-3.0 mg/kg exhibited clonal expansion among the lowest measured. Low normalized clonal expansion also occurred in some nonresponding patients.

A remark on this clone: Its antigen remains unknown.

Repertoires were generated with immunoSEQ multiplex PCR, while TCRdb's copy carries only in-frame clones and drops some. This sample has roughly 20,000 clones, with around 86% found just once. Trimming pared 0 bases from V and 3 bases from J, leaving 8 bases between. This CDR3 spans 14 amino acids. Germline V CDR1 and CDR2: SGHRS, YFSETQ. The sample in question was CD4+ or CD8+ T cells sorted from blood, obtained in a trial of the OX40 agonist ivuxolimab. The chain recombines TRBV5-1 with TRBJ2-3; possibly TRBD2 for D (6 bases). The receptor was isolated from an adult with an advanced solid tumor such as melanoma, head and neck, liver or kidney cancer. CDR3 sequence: CASSLGLATDTQYF. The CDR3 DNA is TGCGCCAGCAGCTTGGGGCTAGCGACAGATACGCAGTATTTT.